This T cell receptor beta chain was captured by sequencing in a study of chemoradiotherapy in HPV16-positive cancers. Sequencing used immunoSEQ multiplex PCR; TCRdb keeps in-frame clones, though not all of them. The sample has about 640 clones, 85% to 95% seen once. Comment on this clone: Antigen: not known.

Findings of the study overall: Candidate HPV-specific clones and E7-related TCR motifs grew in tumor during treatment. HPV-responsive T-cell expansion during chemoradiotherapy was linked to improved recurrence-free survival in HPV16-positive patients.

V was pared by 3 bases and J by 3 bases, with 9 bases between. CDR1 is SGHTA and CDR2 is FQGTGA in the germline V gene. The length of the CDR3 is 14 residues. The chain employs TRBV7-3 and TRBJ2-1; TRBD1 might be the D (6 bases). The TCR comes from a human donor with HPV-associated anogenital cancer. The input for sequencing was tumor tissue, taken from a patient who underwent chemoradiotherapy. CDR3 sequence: CASSFDRNYNEQFF. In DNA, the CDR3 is TGTGCCAGCAGCTTCGACAGGAACTACAATGAGCAGTTCTTC.